The 5 T cell receptor beta chains presented below share a single source sample, sequenced in a study of control samples from healthy donors and cancer patients. Repertoires were generated with immunoSEQ multiplex PCR, while TCRdb's copy carries only in-frame clones and drops some. Of almost 85,000 clones listed, about 93% are singletons. Sequencing used blood. The origin of the receptors is a woman between 18 and 29 years old in good health.

CDR3 nucleotides: TGTGCCAGCAGTTGGGGGGGGGCCTACAATGAGCAGTTCTTC. Protein sequence: CASSWGGAYNEQFF. The chain joins TRBV6-2 or TRBV6-3 to TRBJ2-1; TRBD2 matches at 7 bases. The CDR3 totals 14 residues. With V trimmed by 4 bases and J by 2 bases, 2 bases remained unmatched. Germline V gene sequence: CDR1 MNHEY, CDR2 SVGEGT.

The chain joins TRBV2 to TRBJ1-2; 12 nucleotides align to TRBD1. Germline V gene data show CDR1 as SNHLY and CDR2 as FYNNEI. The CDR3 covers 15 residues. V lost 6 bases to trimming and J lost 2 bases; unmatched junction nucleotides: 4. CDR3: CASSKGQGANYGYTF. In nucleotides, the CDR3 is TGTGCCAGCAGCAAGGGACAGGGGGCCAACTATGGCTACACCTTC.

The chain carries TRBV27 and TRBJ1-4; 8 positions agree with TRBD1. The CDR3 sequence is 16 residues long. V was clipped by 7 bases and J by 7 bases; unmatched bases: 14. CDR1 is MNHEY and CDR2 is SMNVEV in the germline V gene (reference sequence). Written as DNA, the CDR3 is TGTGCCAGCAAGCTACAATCAGGGGGCGTAGGTGAAAAACTGTTTTTT. Translation gives CASKLQSGGVGEKLFF.

V usage is TRBV5-1 and J usage is TRBJ1-5; D gene ambiguous. Germline V lookup: CDR1 SGHRS, CDR2 YFSETQ. The CDR3 sequence is 14 residues long. The germline V and J ends were trimmed by 0 bases and 4 bases, with 8 bases remaining between them. CDR3 region: CASSLDPGNQPQHF. CDR3 nucleotide sequence: TGCGCCAGCAGCTTGGATCCGGGAAATCAGCCCCAGCATTTT.

The V and J genes are TRBV6-5 and TRBJ1-2, with 8 bases lining up with TRBD1. The CDR3 has 13 amino acids. With V trimmed by 6 bases and J by 3 bases, 3 bases remained unmatched. Germline V CDR1 and CDR2: MNHEY, SVGAGI. Here the CDR3 reads CASSGQGDYGYTF. For the CDR3, the DNA is TGTGCCAGCAGCGGACAGGGTGACTATGGCTACACCTTC.